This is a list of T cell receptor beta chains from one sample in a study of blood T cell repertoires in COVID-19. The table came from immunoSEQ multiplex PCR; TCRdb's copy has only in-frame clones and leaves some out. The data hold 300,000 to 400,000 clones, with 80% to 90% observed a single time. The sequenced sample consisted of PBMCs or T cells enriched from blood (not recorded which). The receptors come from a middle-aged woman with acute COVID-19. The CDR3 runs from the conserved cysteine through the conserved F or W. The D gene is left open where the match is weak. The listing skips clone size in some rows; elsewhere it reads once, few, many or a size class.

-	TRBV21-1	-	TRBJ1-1	TGTGCCAGCGGAACAGTAACTCCGAGCACTGAAGCTTTCTTT	CASGTVTPSTEAFF
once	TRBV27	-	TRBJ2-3	TGTGCCAGCAGTTTGCGACAGGCGCGCACAGATACGCAGTATTTT	CASSLRQARTDTQYF
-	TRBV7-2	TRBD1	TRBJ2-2	TGTGCCAGCAGCTTGATGGGACAGGGGAGCACCGGGGAGCTGTTTTTT	CASSLMGQGSTGELFF
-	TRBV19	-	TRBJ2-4	TGTGCCAGTAGTAATCTCGCCCAGGGGTCCATTCAGTACTTC	CASSNLAQGSIQYF
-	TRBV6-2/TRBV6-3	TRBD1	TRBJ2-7	TGTGCCAGCAGTTTGCAGGGGGCCTTTCCCGAGCAGTACTTC	CASSLQGAFPEQYF
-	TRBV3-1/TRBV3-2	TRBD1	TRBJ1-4	TGTGCCAGCAGCCCGACAGGGATTGCGGTTAATGAAAAACTGTTTTTT	CASSPTGIAVNEKLFF
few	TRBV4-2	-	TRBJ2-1	TGTGCCAGCAGCCAAGTGTTTGACAGCGACAATGAGCAGTTCTTC	CASSQVFDSDNEQFF
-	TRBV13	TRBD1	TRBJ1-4	TGTGCCAGCAGCCGATACAGGGGGCGCTCAGAAAAACTGTTTTTT	CASSRYRGRSEKLFF
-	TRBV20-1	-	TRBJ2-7	TGCAGTGCGAGTCTTAGTTACGAGCAGTACTTC	CSASLSYEQYF
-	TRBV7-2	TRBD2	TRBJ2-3	TGTGCCAGCAGCTTAGCGCGGAGTAGCGGGAGTCTAGACACAGATACGCAGTATTTT	CASSLARSSGSLDTDTQYF
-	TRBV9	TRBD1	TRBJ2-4	TGTGCCAGCAGCGAGGGACAGGGGACGCAGTACTTC	CASSEGQGTQYF
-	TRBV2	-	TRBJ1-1	TGTGCCAGCACCGGACAGATGAACACTGAAGCTTTCTTT	CASTGQMNTEAFF
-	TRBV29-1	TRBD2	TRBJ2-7	TGCAGCGTCGGGACTAGCGGGCCCTACGAGCAGTACTTC	CSVGTSGPYEQYF
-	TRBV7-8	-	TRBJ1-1	TGTGCCAGCAGCTTAAGCACAGTCATGAACACTGAAGCTTTCTTT	CASSLSTVMNTEAFF
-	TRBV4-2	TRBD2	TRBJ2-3	TGTGCCAGCAGCCAAGAGAAGACGGGGGGAAACACAGATACGCAGTATTTT	CASSQEKTGGNTDTQYF
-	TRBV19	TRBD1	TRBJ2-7	TGTGCCAGTAGTACACGGGACAGGGCATCTTCCTACGAGCAGTACTTC	CASSTRDRASSYEQYF
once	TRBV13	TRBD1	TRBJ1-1	TGTGCCAGCAGGGAGACAGGGAGGAGGAACACTGAAGCTTTCTTT	CASRETGRRNTEAFF
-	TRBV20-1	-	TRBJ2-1	TGCAGTGCTAGTTTCAGGGCGAGTAGGGATGAGCAGTTCTTC	CSASFRASRDEQFF
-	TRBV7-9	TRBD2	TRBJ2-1	TGTGCCAGCAGCTTGAATAGCGGGGGGTCAGACTTCTTC	CASSLNSGGSDFF
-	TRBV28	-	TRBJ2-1	TGTGCCAGCAGCCCCTTGGGAGGAAGGCAGTTCTTC	CASSPLGGRQFF
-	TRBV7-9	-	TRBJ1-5	TGTGCCAGCACCCGGGGGGAAGGCAATCAGCCCCAGCATTTT	CASTRGEGNQPQHF
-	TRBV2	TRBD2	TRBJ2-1	TGTGCCAGCAGTGAGACGAGCGGGATCGGGAATGAGCAGTTCTTC	CASSETSGIGNEQFF
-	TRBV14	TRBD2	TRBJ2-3	TGTGCCAGCAGCCAAGGCGGGGGGGCGGATACGCAGTATTTT	CASSQGGGADTQYF
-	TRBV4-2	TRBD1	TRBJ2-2	TGTGCCAGCGCCTTGGGACAGCGAACGAACACCGGGGAGCTGTTTTTT	CASALGQRTNTGELFF